This entry lists 17 T cell receptor beta chains sequenced from one sample in a study of shared clonotypes between healthy human individuals. Sequenced by immunoSEQ multiplex PCR; TCRdb stores in-frame clones only, minus some. The sample records 2 million to 2.5 million clones, approximately 93% being singletons. The specimen was naive CD4+ T cells from PBMCs. Indicated subset: CD45RA+ positively selected. The receptors stem from a man between 18 and 29 years old in good health. Some clones in this sample may be carry-over from other donors' samples.

The chain is built from TRBV10-3 and TRBJ1-5, with 11 bases fitting TRBD1. Germline CDR1 and CDR2: ENHRY and SYGVKD. The CDR3 sequence is 15 residues long. V gave up 6 bases and J gave up 7 bases; unmatched junction bases: 8. DNA for the CDR3: TGTGCCATCAGCGGCGGACAGGGGGCTGGGCAGCCCCAGCATTTT. This encodes CAISGGQGAGQPQHF.

The chain uses TRBV5-1 and TRBJ2-2; TRBD2 aligns across 11 bases. CDR1 and CDR2 from the germline V gene are SGHRS and YFSETQ. V gave up 6 bases and J gave up 6 bases; unmatched junction bases: 7. This CDR3 has 15 residues. The CDR3 protein is CASTDLTSGAGELFF. As DNA, the CDR3 is TGCGCCAGCACAGATTTGACTAGCGGGGCCGGGGAGCTGTTTTTT.

The rearrangement joins TRBV5-1 to TRBJ2-3; TRBD2 is a possible D gene (6 bases). V lost 4 bases to trimming and J lost 4 bases, with 16 bases between them. The length of the CDR3 is 15 residues. The germline V gene encodes CDR1 SGHRS and CDR2 YFSETQ. CDR3 DNA sequence: TGCGCCAGCAGCCTGGCGGGACCGCCCTCAGATACGCAGTATTTT. Its translation: CASSLAGPPSDTQYF.

Concerning this clone itself: This sample also contains other DNA sequences that code for the same CDR3. The chain combines TRBV28 with TRBJ2-6; no clear D gene. V lost 6 bases and J lost 2, with 5 bases in between. Germline CDR1 reads MDHEN; CDR2 reads SYDVKM. CDR3 length equals 13 residues. The CDR3 region is CASSLTGANVLTF. The CDR3 DNA follows: TGTGCCAGCAGCCTAACTGGGGCCAACGTCCTGACTTTC.

The genes are TRBV19 and TRBJ2-3; maybe TRBD1 (6 bases). In germline, CDR1 is LNHDA, CDR2 SQIVND (reference sequence). Trimming pared 8 bases from V and 0 bases from J, leaving 9 bases between. The CDR3 is 13 amino acids. CDR3 in amino acids: CASDGGSTDTQYF. The CDR3 region has the DNA TGTGCCAGTGATGGGGGCAGCACAGATACGCAGTATTTT.

The gene calls are TRBV11-1 and TRBJ2-3; the D is unclear. The ends were cut back, 3 bases at V and 3 bases at J, with 7 bases in the middle. Germline CDR1 is SGHAT and CDR2 is FQDESV (reference sequence). CDR3 length: 13 amino acids. DNA of the CDR3: TGTGCCAGCAGCTTCCCAGGTACAGATACGCAGTATTTT. Residues: CASSFPGTDTQYF.

The chain recombines TRBV19 with TRBJ2-7, with TRBD2 matching 11 bases. CDR1 is LNHDA and CDR2 is SQIVND in the germline V gene (reference sequence). After removal of 5 bases from V and 2 bases from J, the junction contained 5 bases not matched to a gene. This CDR3 is built from 15 residues. The DNA of the CDR3 is TGTGCCAGTAGTGCTATAGCGGGAGGGCCCTACGAGCAGTACTTC. Encoded protein: CASSAIAGGPYEQYF.

A remark on this clone: In the same sample, other DNA sequences code for this CDR3. This chain links TRBV28 with TRBJ2-3, with D uncertain. V was cut by 5 bases and J by 5 bases, with 8 bases left in between. The germline gives CDR1 MDHEN, CDR2 SYDVKM. The CDR3 has 12 amino acids. This CDR3 reads CASSPTGDTQYF. The CDR3 DNA sequence: TGTGCCAGCAGTCCGACTGGAGATACGCAGTATTTT. Filled out from reference TRBV28 and TRBJ2-3, the complete variable domain reads DVKVTQSSRYLVKRTGEKVFLECVQDMDHENMFWYRQDPGLGLRLIYFSYDVKMKEKGDIPEGYSVSREKKERFSLILESASTNQTSMYLCASSPTGDTQYFGPGTRLTVL.

This chain joins TRBV10-1 and TRBJ2-7; 7 bases fit TRBD2. Trimming cost V 1 base and J 4 bases; bases outside gene matches: 4. This CDR3 contains 14 residues. The germline V gene has CDR1 WNHNN and CDR2 SYGVQD (reference sequence). The CDR3 protein is CASSEFGREYEQYF. The DNA for the CDR3 is TGCGCCAGCAGTGAGTTTGGGCGGGAGTACGAGCAGTACTTC.

The chain couples TRBV7-3 to TRBJ2-3; D perhaps matches TRBD2 (6 bases). Germline V gene data show CDR1 as SGHTA and CDR2 as FQGTGA. Deletions cut 1 base from V and 1 base from J, with 9 bases between. The CDR3 sequence is 15 residues long. The CDR3 sequence is CASSLMASGTDTQYF. The CDR3 bases are TGTGCCAGCAGCTTAATGGCTAGCGGCACAGATACGCAGTATTTT.

The chain employs TRBV2 and TRBJ2-3; D remains ambiguous. The CDR3 covers 14 residues. The V end was cut by 3 bases, the J end by 4 bases, with 11 bases between. CDR1 and CDR2 (germline): SNHLY, FYNNEI. CDR3: CASSEFQQADTQYF. The CDR3 bases are TGTGCCAGCAGTGAGTTTCAGCAAGCAGATACGCAGTATTTT.

This sequence joins TRBV11-2 and TRBJ2-5, with TRBD1 matching 9 bases. The V and J ends lost 5 bases and 5 bases, in that order; junction bases with no gene match: 18. The CDR3 has 18 residues. Germline V gene sequence: CDR1 SGHAT, CDR2 FQNNGV. The CDR3 protein is CASSPSPGQGSRPETQYF. The CDR3 nucleotides are TGTGCCAGCAGCCCTTCTCCGGGACAGGGTTCTCGGCCGGAGACCCAGTACTTC. The whole variable domain, filled in from reference TRBV11-2 and TRBJ2-5, reads EAGVAQSPRYKIIEKRQSVAFWCNPISGHATLYWYQQILGQGPKLLIQFQNNGVVDDSQLPKDRFSAERLKGVDSTLKIQPAKLEDSAVYLCASSPSPGQGSRPETQYFGPGTRLLVL.

The chain couples TRBV18 to TRBJ2-6; weak D call: TRBD2 (6 bases). The V gene lost 5 bases and the J gene lost 2 bases, with 13 bases spanning the gap. In germline, CDR1 is KGHSH, CDR2 LQKENI. CDR3 size: 16 residues. DNA of the CDR3: TGTGCCAGCTCATCCTTGGGCGGGACTGGGGCCAACGTCCTGACTTTC. Its protein is CASSSLGGTGANVLTF.

The CDR3 DNA reads TGTGCCAGCAGATTTGGACTAGCGGGAGGCTTTGAGCAGTTCTTC. It is translated as CASRFGLAGGFEQFF. The chain couples TRBV2 to TRBJ2-1, with 14 bases identical to TRBD2. This CDR3 has 15 amino acids. The J segment lost 9 bases and the V segment lost 6 bases, leaving 7 bases of the junction unmatched. The germline V gene has CDR1 SNHLY and CDR2 FYNNEI.

Here the CDR3 reads CASRGEMDTGELFF. In DNA form, the CDR3 reads TGTGCCAGCAGGGGGGAAATGGACACCGGGGAGCTGTTTTTT. V and J are TRBV2 and TRBJ2-2; D possibly matches TRBD1 or TRBD2 (5 bases each). V was shortened by 6 bases and J by 3 bases, with 11 bases between the two germline ends. This CDR3 has 14 residues. The germline CDR1 and CDR2 sequences are SNHLY and FYNNEI.

The chain recombines TRBV30 with TRBJ1-1; no firm D call. The germline gives CDR1 GTSNPN, CDR2 SVGIG (reference sequence). The CDR3 length is 15 residues. Trimming shortened V by 5 bases and J by 4 bases, and 20 bases separated the two germline ends. The CDR3 sequence is CAWGLHSLTGTEAFF. The DNA for the CDR3 is TGTGCCTGGGGCCTACACTCTCTCACCGGCACTGAAGCTTTCTTT.

V gene TRBV12-5 combines with J gene TRBJ1-2; 8 nucleotides agree with TRBD1. The CDR3 sequence is 14 residues long. Trimming took 1 base from V and 8 from J; bases not matched to a gene: 6. Germline loops: CDR1 LGHNT, CDR2 FRNRAP. CDR3 nucleotides: TGTGCTAGTGGTTTGGGACAGGGGACACAAGGCTACACCTTC. Encoded protein: CASGLGQGTQGYTF.